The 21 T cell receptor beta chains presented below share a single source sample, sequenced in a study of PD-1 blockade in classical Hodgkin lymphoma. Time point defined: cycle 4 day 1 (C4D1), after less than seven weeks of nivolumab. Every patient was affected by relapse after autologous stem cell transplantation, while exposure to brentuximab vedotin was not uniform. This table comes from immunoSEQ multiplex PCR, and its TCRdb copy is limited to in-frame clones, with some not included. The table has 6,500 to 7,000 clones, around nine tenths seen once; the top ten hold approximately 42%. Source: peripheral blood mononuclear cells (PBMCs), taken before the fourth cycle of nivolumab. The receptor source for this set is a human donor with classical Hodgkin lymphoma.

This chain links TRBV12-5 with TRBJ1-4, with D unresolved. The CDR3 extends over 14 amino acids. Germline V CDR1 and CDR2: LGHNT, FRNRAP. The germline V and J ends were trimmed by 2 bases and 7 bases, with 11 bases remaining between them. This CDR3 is CASGLWPGGEKLFF. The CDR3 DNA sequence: TGTGCTAGTGGTTTGTGGCCTGGAGGTGAAAAACTGTTTTTT.

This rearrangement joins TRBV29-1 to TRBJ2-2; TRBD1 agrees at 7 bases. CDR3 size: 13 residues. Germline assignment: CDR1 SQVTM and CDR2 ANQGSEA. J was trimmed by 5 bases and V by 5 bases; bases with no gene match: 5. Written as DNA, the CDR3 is TGCAGCGTTCGAACAGGGGCTACCGGGGAGCTGTTTTTT. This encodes CSVRTGATGELFF.

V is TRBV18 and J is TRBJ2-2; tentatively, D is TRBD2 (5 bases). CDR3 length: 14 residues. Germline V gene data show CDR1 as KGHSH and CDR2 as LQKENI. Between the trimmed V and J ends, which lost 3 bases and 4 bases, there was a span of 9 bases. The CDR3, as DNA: TGTGCCAGCTCACCCATCGGAGGCACCGGGGAGCTGTTTTTT. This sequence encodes CASSPIGGTGELFF.

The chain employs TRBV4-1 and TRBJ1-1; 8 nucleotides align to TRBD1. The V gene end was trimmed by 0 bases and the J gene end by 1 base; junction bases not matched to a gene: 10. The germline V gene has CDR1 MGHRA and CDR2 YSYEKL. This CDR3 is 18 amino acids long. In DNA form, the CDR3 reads TGCGCCAGCAGCCAAGATAAGCTGAGGACAGGGAGGAACACTGAAGCTTTCTTT. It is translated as CASSQDKLRTGRNTEAFF.

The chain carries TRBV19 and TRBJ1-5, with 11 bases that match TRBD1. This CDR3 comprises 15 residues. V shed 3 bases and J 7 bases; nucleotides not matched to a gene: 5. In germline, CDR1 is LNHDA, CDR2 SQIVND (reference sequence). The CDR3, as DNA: TGTGCCAGTAGTATGGACAGGGGGCCTTGGCAGCCCCAGCATTTT. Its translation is CASSMDRGPWQPQHF.

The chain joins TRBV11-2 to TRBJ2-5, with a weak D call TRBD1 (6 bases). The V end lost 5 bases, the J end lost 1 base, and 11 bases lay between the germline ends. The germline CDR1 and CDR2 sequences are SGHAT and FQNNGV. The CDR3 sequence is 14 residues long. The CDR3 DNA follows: TGTGCCAGCAGCACCGGACAGATCCAAGAGACCCAGTACTTC. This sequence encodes CASSTGQIQETQYF. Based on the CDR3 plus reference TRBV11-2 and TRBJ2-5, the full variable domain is EAGVAQSPRYKIIEKRQSVAFWCNPISGHATLYWYQQILGQGPKLLIQFQNNGVVDDSQLPKDRFSAERLKGVDSTLKIQPAKLEDSAVYLCASSTGQIQETQYFGPGTRLLVL.

The CDR3 region has the DNA TGTGCCAGCAGTTTACCCCCCACCGGGGGCTACACCTTC. This encodes CASSLPPTGGYTF. V usage is TRBV28 and J usage is TRBJ1-2, with D unclear. The CDR3 length is 13 residues. Germline CDR1 is MDHEN and CDR2 is SYDVKM. V was trimmed by 2 bases and J by 8 bases, leaving 12 bases between them.

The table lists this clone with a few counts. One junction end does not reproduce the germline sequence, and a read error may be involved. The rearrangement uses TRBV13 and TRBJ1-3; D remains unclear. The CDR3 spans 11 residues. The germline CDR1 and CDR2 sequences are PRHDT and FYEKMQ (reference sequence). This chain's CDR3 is CASGINRVKTF. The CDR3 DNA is TGTGCCAGCGGCATAAATCGGGTAAAAACATTT.

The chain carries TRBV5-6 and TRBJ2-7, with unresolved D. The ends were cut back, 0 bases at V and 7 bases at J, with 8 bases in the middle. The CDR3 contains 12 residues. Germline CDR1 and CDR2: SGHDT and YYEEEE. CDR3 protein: CASSLGPREQYV. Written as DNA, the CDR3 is TGTGCCAGCAGCTTGGGACCCAGAGAGCAGTACGTC.

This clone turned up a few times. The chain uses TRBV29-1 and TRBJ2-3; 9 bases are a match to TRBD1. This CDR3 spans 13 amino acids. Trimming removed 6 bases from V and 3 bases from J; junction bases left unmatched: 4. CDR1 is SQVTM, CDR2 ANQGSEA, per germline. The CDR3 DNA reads TGCAGCGTCGGACAGGGGCTAACAGATACGCAGTATTTT. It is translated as CSVGQGLTDTQYF.

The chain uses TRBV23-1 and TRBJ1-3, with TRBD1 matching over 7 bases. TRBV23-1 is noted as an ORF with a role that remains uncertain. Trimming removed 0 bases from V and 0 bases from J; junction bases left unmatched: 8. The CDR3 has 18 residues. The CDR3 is CASSQSGQVLHSGNTIYF. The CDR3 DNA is TGCGCCAGCAGTCAATCAGGACAGGTCCTCCACTCTGGAAACACCATATATTTT.

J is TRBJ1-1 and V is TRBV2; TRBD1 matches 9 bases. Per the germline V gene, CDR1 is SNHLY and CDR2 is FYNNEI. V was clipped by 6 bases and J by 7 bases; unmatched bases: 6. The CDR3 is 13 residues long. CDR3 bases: TGTGCCAGCAGGGTGGACAGGGGAGGTGAAGCTTTCTTT. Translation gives CASRVDRGGEAFF.

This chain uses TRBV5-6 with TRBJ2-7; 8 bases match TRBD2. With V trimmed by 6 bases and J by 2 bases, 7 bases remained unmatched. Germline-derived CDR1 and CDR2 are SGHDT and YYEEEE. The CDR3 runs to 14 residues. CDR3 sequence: CASTALAGPYEQYV. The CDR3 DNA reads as TGTGCCAGCACCGCCTTAGCGGGACCCTACGAGCAGTACGTC.

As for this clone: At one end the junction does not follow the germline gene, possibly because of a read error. Here the CDR3 reads CASSPCALTKSGQRPDF. CDR3 in DNA: TGTGCCAGCAGCCCGTGTGCTCTCACAAAGTCGGGCCAACGTCCTGACTTC. The chain employs TRBV7-6 and TRBJ2-6; D call uncertain. Per the germline V gene, CDR1 is SGHVS and CDR2 is FNYEAQ. CDR3 length: 17 residues. The variable domain in full, with the rest retrieved from reference TRBV7-6 and TRBJ2-6, is GAGVSQSPRYKVTKRGQDVALRCDPISGHVSLYWYRQALGQGPEFLTYFNYEAQQDKSGLPNDRFSAERPEGSISTLTIQRTEQRDSAMYRCASSPCALTKSGQRPDFGAGSRLTVL.

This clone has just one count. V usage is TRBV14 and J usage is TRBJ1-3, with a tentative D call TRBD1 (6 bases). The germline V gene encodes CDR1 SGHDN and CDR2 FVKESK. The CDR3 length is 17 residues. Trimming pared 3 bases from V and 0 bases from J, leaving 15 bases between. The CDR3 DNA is TGTGCCAGCAGCCAGATACAGGGCTTTTTCTCTGGAAACACCATATATTTT. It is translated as CASSQIQGFFSGNTIYF.

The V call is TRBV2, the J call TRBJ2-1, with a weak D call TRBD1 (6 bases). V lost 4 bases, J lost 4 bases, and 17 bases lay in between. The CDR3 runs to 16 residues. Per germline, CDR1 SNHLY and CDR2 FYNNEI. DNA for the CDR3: TGTGCCAGCAGTGGCCAGTGGAACAGGGTTTACAATGAGCAGTTCTTC. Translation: CASSGQWNRVYNEQFF.

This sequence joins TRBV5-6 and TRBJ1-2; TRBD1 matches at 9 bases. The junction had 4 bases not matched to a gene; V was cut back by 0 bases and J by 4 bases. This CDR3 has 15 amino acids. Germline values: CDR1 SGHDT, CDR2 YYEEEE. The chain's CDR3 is CASSLGDRESYGYTF. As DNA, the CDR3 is TGTGCCAGCAGCTTGGGGGACAGGGAATCCTATGGCTACACCTTC.

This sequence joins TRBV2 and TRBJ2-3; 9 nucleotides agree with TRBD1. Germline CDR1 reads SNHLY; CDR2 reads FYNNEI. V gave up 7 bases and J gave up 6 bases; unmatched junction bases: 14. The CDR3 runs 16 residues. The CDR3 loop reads CASKVYTTGGSDTQYF. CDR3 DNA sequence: TGTGCCAGCAAGGTTTATACAACAGGGGGCTCGGATACGCAGTATTTT.

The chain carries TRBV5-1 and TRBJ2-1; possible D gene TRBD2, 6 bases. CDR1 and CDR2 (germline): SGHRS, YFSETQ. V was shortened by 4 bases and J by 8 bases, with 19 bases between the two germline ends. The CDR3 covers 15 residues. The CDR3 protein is CASSPGLSVDDEQFF. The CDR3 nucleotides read TGCGCCAGCAGCCCGGGACTCTCCGTCGACGATGAGCAGTTCTTC.

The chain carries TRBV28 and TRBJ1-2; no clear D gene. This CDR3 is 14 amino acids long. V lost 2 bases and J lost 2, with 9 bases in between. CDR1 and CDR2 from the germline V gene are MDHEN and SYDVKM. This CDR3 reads CASSLGASNYGYTF. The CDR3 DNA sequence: TGTGCCAGCAGTTTAGGCGCTTCAAACTATGGCTACACCTTC.

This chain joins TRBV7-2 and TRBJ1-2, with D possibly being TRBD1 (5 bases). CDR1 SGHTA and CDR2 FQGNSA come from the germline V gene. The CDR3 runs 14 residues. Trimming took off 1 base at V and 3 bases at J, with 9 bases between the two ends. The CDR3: CASSLEGRYYGYTF. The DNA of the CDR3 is TGTGCCAGCAGCTTAGAGGGACGGTACTATGGCTACACCTTC.